This T cell receptor beta chain was found in a study of T cells in Graves' hyperthyroidism and ophthalmopathy. V dropped 2 bases and J dropped 4; count of bases not matched to a gene: 9. There are 19 residues in the CDR3. Germline V lookup: CDR1 MNHEY, CDR2 SVGEGT. The source material, RNA transcripts, was used to amplify TCR beta CDR3 regions. When the TCR CDR3 underwent first-round RT-PCR, the HTBI primer set was used. Each CDR3 protein gets one entry after TCRdb re-called the multiplex PCR reads with MiXCR. This sample has some 570,000 distinct CDR3 sequences, with more than 13% found just once. The clonotype originates from a woman between 18 and 29 years old with Graves' ophthalmopathy. The sequenced sample was blood. The chain carries TRBV6-2 or TRBV6-3 and TRBJ2-6, with 12 bases fitting TRBD2. CDR3 region: CASSYAASGRAAGANVLTF. For the CDR3, the DNA is TGTGCCAGCAGTTACGCAGCTAGCGGGAGGGCGGCCGGGGCCAACGTCCTGACTTTC.